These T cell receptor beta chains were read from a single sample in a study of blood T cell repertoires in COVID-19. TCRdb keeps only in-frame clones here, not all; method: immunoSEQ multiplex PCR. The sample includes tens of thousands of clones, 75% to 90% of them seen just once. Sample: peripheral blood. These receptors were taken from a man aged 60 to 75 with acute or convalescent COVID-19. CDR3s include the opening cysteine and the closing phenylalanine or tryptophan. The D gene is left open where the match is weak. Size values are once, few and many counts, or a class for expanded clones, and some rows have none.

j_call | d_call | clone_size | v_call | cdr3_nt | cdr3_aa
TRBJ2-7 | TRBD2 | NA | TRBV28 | TGTGCCAGCAGTTTGAGCGGGGGGGGAGTGGGCCTCGAGCAGTACTTC | CASSLSGGGVGLEQYF
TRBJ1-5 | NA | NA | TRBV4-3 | TGCGCCAGCAGCCAAGTAGAAGGGGGCAATCAGCCCCAGCATTTT | CASSQVEGGNQPQHF
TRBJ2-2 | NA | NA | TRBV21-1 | TGTGCCAGCACCGCGGGACAGGGGACGGGCGGGGAGCTGTTTTTT | CASTAGQGTGGELFF
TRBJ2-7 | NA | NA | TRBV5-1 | TGCGCCAGCAGCTTGGAGGACAGCTACGAGCAGTACTTC | CASSLEDSYEQYF
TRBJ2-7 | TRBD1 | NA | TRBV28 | TGTGCCAGCACCAAGGACAGGGTCTCCTACGAGCAGTACTTC | CASTKDRVSYEQYF
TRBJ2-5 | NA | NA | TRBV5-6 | TGTGCCAGCAGCTTGGACAGGCTCGGAGAAGAGACCCAGTACTTC | CASSLDRLGEETQYF
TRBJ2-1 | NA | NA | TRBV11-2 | TGTGCCAGCAGCCAATACTTAGCGGTCTCCTACAATGAGCAGTTCTTC | CASSQYLAVSYNEQFF
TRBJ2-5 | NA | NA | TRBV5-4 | TGTGCCAGCAGCCGGTGGGTCTCGGGGACTGGAGAGACCCAGTACTTC | CASSRWVSGTGETQYF
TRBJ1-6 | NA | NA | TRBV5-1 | TGCGCCAGCAGCTTGGAGCCTCAGGGGACCTCCTATAATTCACCCCTCCACTTT | CASSLEPQGTSYNSPLHF
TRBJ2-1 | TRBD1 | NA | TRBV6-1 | TGTGCCAGCAGTGAAGTAGGGGACAGGGGCTACGCTGAGCAGTTCTTC | CASSEVGDRGYAEQFF
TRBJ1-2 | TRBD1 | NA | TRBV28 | TGTGCCAGCAGTTCCAGGACAGGGGGCGACTATGGCTACACCTTC | CASSSRTGGDYGYTF
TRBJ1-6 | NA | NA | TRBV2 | TGTGCCAGCAGTGTGGGGGGGGCAGTAAATTCACCCCTCCACTTT | CASSVGGAVNSPLHF
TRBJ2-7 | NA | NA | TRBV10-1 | TGCGCCAGCGGCCCTGACAGCCACTTCTACGAGCAGTACTTC | CASGPDSHFYEQYF
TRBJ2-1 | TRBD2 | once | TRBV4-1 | TGCGCCAGCAGCCATACTTCCGGGACTAGCGGGAGGGCCGCTGAGCAGTTCTTC | CASSHTSGTSGRAAEQFF
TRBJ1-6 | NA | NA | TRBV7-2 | TGTGCCAGCAGCCCGAGGGAGGGAAATTCACCCCTCCACTTT | CASSPREGNSPLHF
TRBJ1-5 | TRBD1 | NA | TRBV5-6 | TGTGCCAGCAGCTCCTCCGGGACAGGGGCTAATCAGCCCCAGCATTTT | CASSSSGTGANQPQHF
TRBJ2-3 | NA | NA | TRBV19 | TGTGCCAGTAGTGCCAGGGGTTTCACAGATACGCAGTATTTT | CASSARGFTDTQYF
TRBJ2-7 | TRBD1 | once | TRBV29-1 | TGCAGCGTCGGGACAGGGAGAGAGCAGTACTTC | CSVGTGREQYF
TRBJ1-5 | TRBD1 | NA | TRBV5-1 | TGCGCCAGCAGCCTGACAGGGGGAAAGGGTAACCAGCCCCAGCATTTT | CASSLTGGKGNQPQHF
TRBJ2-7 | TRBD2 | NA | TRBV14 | TGTGCCAGCAGCCAAGGTCCAGGACTAGCGTCCTACGAGCAGTACTTC | CASSQGPGLASYEQYF
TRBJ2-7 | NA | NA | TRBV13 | TGTGCCAGCAGCTTATATGGAGATGAGGGATACGAGCAGTACTTC | CASSLYGDEGYEQYF
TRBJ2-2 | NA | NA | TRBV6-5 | TGTGCCAGCAGGGCAAACACCGGGGAGCTGTTTTTT | CASRANTGELFF